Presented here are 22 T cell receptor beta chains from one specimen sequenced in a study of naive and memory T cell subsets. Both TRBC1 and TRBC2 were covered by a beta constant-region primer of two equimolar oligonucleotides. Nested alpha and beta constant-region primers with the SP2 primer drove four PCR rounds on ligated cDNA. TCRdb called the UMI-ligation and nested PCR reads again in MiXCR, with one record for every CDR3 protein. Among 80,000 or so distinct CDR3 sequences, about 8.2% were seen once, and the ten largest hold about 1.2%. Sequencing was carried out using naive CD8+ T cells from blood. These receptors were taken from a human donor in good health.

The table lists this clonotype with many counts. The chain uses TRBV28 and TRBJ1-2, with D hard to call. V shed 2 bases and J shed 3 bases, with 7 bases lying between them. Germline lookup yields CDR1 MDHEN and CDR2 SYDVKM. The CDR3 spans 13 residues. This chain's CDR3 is CASSLVRYYGYTF. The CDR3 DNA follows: TGTGCCAGCAGTTTAGTCAGATACTATGGCTACACCTTC.

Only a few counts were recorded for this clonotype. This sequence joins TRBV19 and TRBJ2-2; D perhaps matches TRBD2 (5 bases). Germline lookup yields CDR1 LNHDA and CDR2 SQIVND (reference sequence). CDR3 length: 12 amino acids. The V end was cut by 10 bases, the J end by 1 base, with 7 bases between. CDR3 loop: CATGENTGELFF. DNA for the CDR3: TGTGCCACCGGGGAGAACACCGGGGAGCTGTTTTTT.

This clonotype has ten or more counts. CDR3 in amino acids: CASSLPPGPGGYEQYF. CDR3 nucleotide sequence: TGTGCCAGCAGTTTACCACCGGGCCCGGGCGGCTACGAGCAGTACTTC. This chain joins TRBV28 and TRBJ2-7, with D uncertain. With 2 bases removed from V and 3 bases from J, the gap between germline ends came to 17 bases. The CDR3 runs 16 residues. Germline CDR1 and CDR2: MDHEN and SYDVKM. Full variable domain (outside the CDR3, taken from reference TRBV28 and TRBJ2-7): DVKVTQSSRYLVKRTGEKVFLECVQDMDHENMFWYRQDPGLGLRLIYFSYDVKMKEKGDIPEGYSVSREKKERFSLILESASTNQTSMYLCASSLPPGPGGYEQYFGPGTRLTVT.

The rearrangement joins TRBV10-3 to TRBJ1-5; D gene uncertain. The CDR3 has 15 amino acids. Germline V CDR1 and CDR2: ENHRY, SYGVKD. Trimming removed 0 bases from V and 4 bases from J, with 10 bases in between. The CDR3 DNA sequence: TGTGCCATCAGTGAGTCGTCAGCAACAAATCAGCCCCAGCATTTT. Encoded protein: CAISESSATNQPQHF.

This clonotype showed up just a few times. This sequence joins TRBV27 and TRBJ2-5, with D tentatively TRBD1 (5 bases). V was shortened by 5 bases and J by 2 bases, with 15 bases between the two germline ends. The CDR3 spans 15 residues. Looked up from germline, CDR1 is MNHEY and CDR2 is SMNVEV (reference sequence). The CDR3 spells CASSPQTEQQETQYF. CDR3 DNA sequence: TGTGCCAGCAGTCCTCAGACAGAGCAGCAAGAGACCCAGTACTTC.

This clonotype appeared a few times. The CDR3 DNA reads as TGTGCCAGCAGCTTAGAGGAGCTAACTGCCTACGAGCAGTACTTC. This codes for CASSLEELTAYEQYF. The chain employs TRBV7-2 and TRBJ2-7; D gene unclear. The germline V gene has CDR1 SGHTA and CDR2 FQGNSA. The V gene lost 1 base and the J gene lost 2 bases, with 12 bases spanning the gap. The CDR3 totals 15 residues.

The CDR3, as DNA: TGTGCCAGCATCCGGACTAGCGGGACCAGCTCCTACAATGAGCAGTTCTTC. It yields the protein CASIRTSGTSSYNEQFF. The chain combines TRBV4-2 with TRBJ2-1, with 12 bases matching TRBD2. Germline V lookup: CDR1 LGHNA, CDR2 YNFKEQ. The length of the CDR3 is 17 residues. Trimming at V came to 7 bases and at J to 0 bases, leaving 7 bases not matched to a gene.

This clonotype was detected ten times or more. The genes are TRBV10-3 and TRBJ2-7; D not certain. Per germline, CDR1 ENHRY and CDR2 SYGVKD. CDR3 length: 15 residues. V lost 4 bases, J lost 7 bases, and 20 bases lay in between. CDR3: CAISGKETTWSEQYF. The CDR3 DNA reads TGTGCCATCAGTGGAAAAGAAACGACTTGGTCGGAGCAGTACTTC.

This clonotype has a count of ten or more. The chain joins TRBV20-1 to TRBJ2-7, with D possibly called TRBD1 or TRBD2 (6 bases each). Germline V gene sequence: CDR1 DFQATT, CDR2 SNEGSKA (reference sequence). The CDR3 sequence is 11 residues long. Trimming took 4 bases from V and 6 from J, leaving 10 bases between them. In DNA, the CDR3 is TGCAGTGCTACCGGAGGGGGCGAGCAGTACTTC. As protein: CSATGGGEQYF.

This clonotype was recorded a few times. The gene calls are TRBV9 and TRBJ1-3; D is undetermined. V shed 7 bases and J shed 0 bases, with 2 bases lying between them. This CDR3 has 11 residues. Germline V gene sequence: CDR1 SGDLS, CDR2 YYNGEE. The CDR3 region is CASYSGNTIYF. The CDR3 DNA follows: TGTGCCAGCTACTCTGGAAACACCATATATTTT.

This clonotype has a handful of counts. The CDR3 region has the DNA TGTGCCAGCCTGGACAGAAACTATGGCTACACCTTC. Its translation: CASLDRNYGYTF. This chain links TRBV6-2 or TRBV6-3 with TRBJ1-2, with D maybe TRBD1 (6 bases). CDR1 is MNHEY and CDR2 is SVGEGT in the germline V gene. The CDR3 is 12 residues long. Trimming pared 8 bases from V and 2 bases from J, leaving 9 bases between.

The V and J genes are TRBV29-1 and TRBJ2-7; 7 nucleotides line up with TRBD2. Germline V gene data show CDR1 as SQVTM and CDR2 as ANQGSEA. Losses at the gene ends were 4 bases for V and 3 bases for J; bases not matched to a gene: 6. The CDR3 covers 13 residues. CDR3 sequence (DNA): TGCAGCGTTGTACTAGCGAGAAACTACGAGCAGTACTTC. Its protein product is CSVVLARNYEQYF.

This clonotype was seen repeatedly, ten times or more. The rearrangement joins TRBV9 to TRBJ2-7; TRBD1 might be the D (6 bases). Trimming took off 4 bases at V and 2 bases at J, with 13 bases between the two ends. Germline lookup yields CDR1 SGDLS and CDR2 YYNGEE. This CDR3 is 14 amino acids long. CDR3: CASSPHRDPYEQYF. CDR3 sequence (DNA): TGTGCCAGCAGCCCACACAGGGACCCCTACGAGCAGTACTTC. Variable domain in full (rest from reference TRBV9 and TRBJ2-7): DSGVTQTPKHLITATGQRVTLRCSPRSGDLSVYWYQQSLDQGLQFLIQYYNGEERAKGNILERFSAQQFPDLHSELNLSSLELGDSALYFCASSPHRDPYEQYFGPGTRLTVT.

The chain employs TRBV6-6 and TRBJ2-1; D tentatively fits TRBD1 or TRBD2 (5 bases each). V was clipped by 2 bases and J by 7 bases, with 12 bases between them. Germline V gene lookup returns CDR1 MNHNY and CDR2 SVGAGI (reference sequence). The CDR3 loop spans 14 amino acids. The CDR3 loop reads CASSYARGQNEQFF. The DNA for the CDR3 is TGTGCCAGCAGTTACGCGAGGGGCCAGAATGAGCAGTTCTTC.

Here the CDR3 reads CASSSDSNYGYTF. The CDR3 DNA reads as TGTGCCAGCAGCTCCGACTCGAACTATGGCTACACCTTC. This sequence joins TRBV7-9 and TRBJ1-2; D uncertain. Germline lookup yields CDR1 SEHNR and CDR2 FQNEAQ (reference sequence). V gave up 4 bases and J gave up 2 bases, with 8 bases separating them. The CDR3 length is 13 residues.

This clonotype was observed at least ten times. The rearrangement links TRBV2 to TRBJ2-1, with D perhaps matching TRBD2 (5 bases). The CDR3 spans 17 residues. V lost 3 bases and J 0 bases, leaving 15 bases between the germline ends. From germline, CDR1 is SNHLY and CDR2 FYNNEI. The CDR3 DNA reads TGTGCCAGCAGTGAGATGGGTGGCGGGTCCTCCTACAATGAGCAGTTCTTC. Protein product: CASSEMGGGSSYNEQFF.

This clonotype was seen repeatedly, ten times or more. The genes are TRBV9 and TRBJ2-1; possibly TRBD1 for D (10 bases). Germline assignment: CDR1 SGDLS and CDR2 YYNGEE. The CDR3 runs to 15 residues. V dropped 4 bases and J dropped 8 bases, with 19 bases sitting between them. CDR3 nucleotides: TGTGCCAGCAGCCCTAGCGGGACAGGGGTCGATGAGCAGTTCTTC. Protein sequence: CASSPSGTGVDEQFF.

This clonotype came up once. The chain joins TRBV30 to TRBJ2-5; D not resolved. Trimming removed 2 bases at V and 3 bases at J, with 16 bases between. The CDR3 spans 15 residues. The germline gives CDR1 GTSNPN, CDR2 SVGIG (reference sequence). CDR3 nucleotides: TGTGCCTGGAGTCAAGTGGGCACTCCCAAAGAGACCCAGTACTTC. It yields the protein CAWSQVGTPKETQYF.

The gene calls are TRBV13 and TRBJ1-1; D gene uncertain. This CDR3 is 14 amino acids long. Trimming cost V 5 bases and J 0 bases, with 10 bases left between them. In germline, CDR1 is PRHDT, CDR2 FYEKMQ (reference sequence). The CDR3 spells CASSPLLVNTEAFF. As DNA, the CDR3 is TGTGCCAGCAGCCCCCTCCTAGTGAACACTGAAGCTTTCTTT.

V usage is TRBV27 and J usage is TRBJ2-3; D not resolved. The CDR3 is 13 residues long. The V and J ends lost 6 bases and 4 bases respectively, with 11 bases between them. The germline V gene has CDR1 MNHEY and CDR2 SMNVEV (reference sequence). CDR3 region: CASSPKRADTQYF. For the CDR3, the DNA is TGTGCCAGCAGCCCCAAGCGTGCAGATACGCAGTATTTT.

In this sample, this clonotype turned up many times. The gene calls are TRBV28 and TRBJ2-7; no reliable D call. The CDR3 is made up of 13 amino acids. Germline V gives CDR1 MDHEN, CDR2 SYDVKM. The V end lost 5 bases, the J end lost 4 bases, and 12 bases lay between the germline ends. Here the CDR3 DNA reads TGTGCCAGCAGTCCCAATGAGGTGTACGAGCAGTACTTC. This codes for CASSPNEVYEQYF. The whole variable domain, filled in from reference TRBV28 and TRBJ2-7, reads DVKVTQSSRYLVKRTGEKVFLECVQDMDHENMFWYRQDPGLGLRLIYFSYDVKMKEKGDIPEGYSVSREKKERFSLILESASTNQTSMYLCASSPNEVYEQYFGPGTRLTVT.

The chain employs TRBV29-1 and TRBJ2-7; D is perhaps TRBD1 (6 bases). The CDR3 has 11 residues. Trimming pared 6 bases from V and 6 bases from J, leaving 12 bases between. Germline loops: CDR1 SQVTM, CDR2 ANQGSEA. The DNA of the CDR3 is TGCAGCGTGGATCAGGGGTTCGAGCAGTACTTC. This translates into CSVDQGFEQYF.